This entry features one T cell receptor beta chain sequence. Its antigen is undetermined. This CDR3 has 12 residues. V dropped 3 bases and J dropped 11; count of bases not matched to a gene: 8. Germline V gives CDR1 GTSNPN, CDR2 SVGIG (reference sequence). This entry comes from a study of T cell responses to AZD1222 COVID-19 vaccine. Study observations and caveats: There were repertoire samples only from the period after the peak T cell response. Seropositivity was recorded at baseline in only a handful of AZD1222 recipients. Per reports, nearly half of all spike-specific TCRs target regions that are unmutated in variants. Among the donors, most were white British and more were female, and clonal diversity was possibly underestimated.

The data were produced by immunoSEQ multiplex PCR, yet TCRdb's version contains in-frame clones alone and is incomplete. Of 100,000 or so clones listed, 85% to 90% are singletons. V is TRBV30 and J is TRBJ1-1, with TRBD1 identical over 8 bases. The sequence was collected from an adult in good health. The input for sequencing was peripheral blood, taken on day 0 of AZD1222 vaccination. As DNA, the CDR3 is TGTGCCTGGAGGGCCCTCCGACAGGGGGCTTTCTTT. Its translation is CAWRALRQGAFF.